This T cell receptor beta chain comes out of a study of blood T cell repertoires in COVID-19. This clone has only one observation. Different DNA sequences within this sample yield the same CDR3. Germline V lookup: CDR1 SGHRS, CDR2 YFSETQ. V was trimmed by 3 bases and J by 2 bases, leaving 9 bases between them. CDR3 length: 14 residues. Some clones are missing from TCRdb's copy, which holds only in-frame ones; the method was immunoSEQ multiplex PCR. Seen here are approximately 210,000 clones, 80% to 90% observed once, and the top ten hold about 0.81%. This rearrangement joins TRBV5-1 to TRBJ1-5; tentative D call: TRBD1 (5 bases). This TCR was recovered from a woman in her 70s with acute or convalescent COVID-19. Material: peripheral blood. CDR3 residues: CASSSQGGNQPQHF. CDR3 DNA sequence: TGCGCCAGCAGCTCCCAGGGCGGCAATCAGCCCCAGCATTTT.